These 5 T cell receptor beta chains originate from one sample sequenced in a study of yellow fever vaccine responses in identical twins. TCRdb itself ran the RT-PCR reads through MiXCR, one entry per CDR3 protein. The sample lists approximately 6,000 distinct CDR3 sequences, over 50% occurring once. The starting material was T cells from blood (PBMCs), unsorted or a sorted subset (not recorded which), obtained before or after yellow fever vaccination (not recorded which). The receptors come from a woman aged 18-29 years who received the yellow fever vaccine.

CDR3 loop: CASSPKRSSSSYNEQFF. The CDR3, as DNA: TGTGCCAGCAGCCCAAAAAGGTCCTCGAGCTCCTACAATGAGCAGTTCTTC. The rearrangement links TRBV11-1 to TRBJ2-1; no clear D. Germline CDR1 and CDR2: SGHAT and FQDESV (reference sequence). Trimming left V 5 bases short and J 0 bases short, with 17 bases between. The CDR3 has 17 residues.

This clonotype has just a few counts. The chain recombines TRBV4-1 with TRBJ1-2, with D unresolved. Germline V gene sequence: CDR1 MGHRA, CDR2 YSYEKL. V lost 5 bases to trimming and J lost 4 bases, with 11 bases between them. The CDR3 contains 13 residues. CDR3 protein: CASSTDGIYGYTF. DNA of the CDR3: TGCGCCAGCAGCACCGACGGAATCTATGGCTACACCTTC.

In its sample, this clonotype was seen once. The chain's CDR3 is CASKADQGRGERRETDTQYF. CDR3 nucleotide sequence: TGCGCCAGCAAGGCGGACCAGGGTCGCGGGGAGCGGAGAGAGACAGATACGCAGTATTTT. The V call is TRBV5-1, the J call TRBJ2-3; possibly TRBD2 for D (6 bases). The ends were cut back, 6 bases at V and 3 bases at J, with 32 bases in the middle. Germline lookup yields CDR1 SGHRS and CDR2 YFSETQ. The CDR3 has 20 amino acids.

This chain joins TRBV6-5 and TRBJ2-2, with D perhaps matching TRBD1 (5 bases). Trimming left V 6 bases short and J 1 base short, with 9 bases between. The germline gives CDR1 MNHEY, CDR2 SVGAGI. This CDR3 contains 14 residues. The CDR3 sequence is CASRYGQNTGELFF. DNA for the CDR3: TGTGCCAGCAGATATGGACAGAACACCGGGGAGCTGTTTTTT.

The rearrangement uses TRBV20-1 and TRBJ2-7, with 8 bases fitting TRBD1. This CDR3 region has 14 residues. CDR1 and CDR2 (germline): DFQATT, SNEGSKA (reference sequence). Trimming removed 3 bases from V and 2 bases from J; junction bases left unmatched: 6. CDR3 region: CSASGGQVTYEQYF. Here the CDR3 DNA reads TGCAGTGCTAGTGGGGGACAGGTCACCTACGAGCAGTACTTC.